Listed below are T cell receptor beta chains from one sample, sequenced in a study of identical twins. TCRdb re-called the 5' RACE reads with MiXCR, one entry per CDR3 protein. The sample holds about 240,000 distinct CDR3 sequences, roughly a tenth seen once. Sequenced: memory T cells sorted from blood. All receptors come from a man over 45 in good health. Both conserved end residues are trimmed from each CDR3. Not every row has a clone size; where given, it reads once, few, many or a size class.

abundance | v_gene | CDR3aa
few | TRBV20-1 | SATKREGRETQY
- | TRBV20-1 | SARAPSSNSPLH
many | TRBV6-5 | ASSSGQGRSPLH
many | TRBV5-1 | ASSPLPASGGPSSYNEQF
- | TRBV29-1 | SVEMGGPKY
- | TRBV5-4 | ASSSLSGSKTGELF
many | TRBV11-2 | ASSPNVNEQY
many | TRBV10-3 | AISREAGTDTQY
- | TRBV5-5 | ASSMAWGTDTQY
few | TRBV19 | ASSGRTRGQETQY
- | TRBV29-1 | SVEDLGAAERNEQY
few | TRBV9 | ASSPGTSFYEQY
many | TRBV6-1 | ASSVGQGSARNTEAF
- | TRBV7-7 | ASSLGTSGNTDTQY
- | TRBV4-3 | ASSQEQPTDTQY
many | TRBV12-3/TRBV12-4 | ASSLSWAGDDSGANVLT
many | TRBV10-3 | AIKQETEAF
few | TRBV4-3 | ASSHEPGHNSYNEQF
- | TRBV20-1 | SARPRGGQETQY
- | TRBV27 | ASSKGLAGRTF
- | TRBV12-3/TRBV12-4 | ASSRQGGTAELF
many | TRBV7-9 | ASSPPSAGGGNEQF
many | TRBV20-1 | RAVGGTSGLSPDTQY
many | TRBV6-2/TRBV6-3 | ASSYTGRGYEQY
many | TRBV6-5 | ASSYSRGGYGYT
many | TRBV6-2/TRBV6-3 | ASQSQGAAQPQH
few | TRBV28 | ASSLASGGVGYNEQF
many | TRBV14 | ASSQVRPPYRHEQF
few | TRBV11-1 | ASSHRDRGKIQY
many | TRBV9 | ASSPRTSYNEQF
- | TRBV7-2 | ASSRRGNTEAF
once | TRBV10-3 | AISEEGLAEADTQY
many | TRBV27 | ASSLSRLAVTVSSYNEQF
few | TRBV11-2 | ASSFGDRAYEQY
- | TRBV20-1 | SASRAGGTDTQY
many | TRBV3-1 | ASSQMSNQPQH
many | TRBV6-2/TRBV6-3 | ASSYPGLAQPQH
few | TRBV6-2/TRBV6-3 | ASSYHGQGNTEAF
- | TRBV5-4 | ASSLVGLAGVREQY
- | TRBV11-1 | ASGAWGQASYEQY
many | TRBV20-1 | SATSGVFYNEQF
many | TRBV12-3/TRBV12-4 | ASSPGTGGSYGYT
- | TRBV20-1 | SARRPSGPYEQY
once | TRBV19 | ASSIVFTLRNTGELF
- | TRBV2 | ASRRTGGAF
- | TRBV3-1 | ASSQDRIFSPLH
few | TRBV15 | ATSRGDRAITDTQY
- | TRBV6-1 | ASSIRDTHNEQF
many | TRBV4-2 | ASSHDRQGREEKLF
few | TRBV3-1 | ASRNRGQDTGELF
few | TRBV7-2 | ASSTRQGSSYNSPLH